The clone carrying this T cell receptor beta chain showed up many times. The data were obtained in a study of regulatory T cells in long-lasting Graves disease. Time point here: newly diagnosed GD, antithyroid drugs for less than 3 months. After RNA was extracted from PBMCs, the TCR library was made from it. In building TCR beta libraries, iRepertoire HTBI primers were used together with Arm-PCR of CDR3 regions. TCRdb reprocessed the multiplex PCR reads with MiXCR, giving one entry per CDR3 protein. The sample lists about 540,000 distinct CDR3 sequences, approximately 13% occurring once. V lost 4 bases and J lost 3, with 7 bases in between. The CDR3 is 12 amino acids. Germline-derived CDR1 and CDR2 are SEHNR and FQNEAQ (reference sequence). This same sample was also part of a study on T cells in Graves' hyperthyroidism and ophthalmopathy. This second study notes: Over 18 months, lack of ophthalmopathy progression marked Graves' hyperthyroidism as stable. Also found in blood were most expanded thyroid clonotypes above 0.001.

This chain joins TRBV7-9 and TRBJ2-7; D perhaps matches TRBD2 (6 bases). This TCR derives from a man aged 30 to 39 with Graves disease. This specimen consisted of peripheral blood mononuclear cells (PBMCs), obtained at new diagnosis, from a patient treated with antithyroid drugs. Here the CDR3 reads CASSSDYYEQYF. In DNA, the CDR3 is TGTGCCAGCAGCTCGGACTACTACGAGCAGTACTTC. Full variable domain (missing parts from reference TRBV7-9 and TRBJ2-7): DTGVSQNPRHKITKRGQNVTFRCDPISEHNRLYWYRQTLGQGPEFLTYFQNEAQLEKSRLLSDRFSAERPKGSFSTLEIQRTEQGDSAMYLCASSSDYYEQYFGPGTRLTVT.